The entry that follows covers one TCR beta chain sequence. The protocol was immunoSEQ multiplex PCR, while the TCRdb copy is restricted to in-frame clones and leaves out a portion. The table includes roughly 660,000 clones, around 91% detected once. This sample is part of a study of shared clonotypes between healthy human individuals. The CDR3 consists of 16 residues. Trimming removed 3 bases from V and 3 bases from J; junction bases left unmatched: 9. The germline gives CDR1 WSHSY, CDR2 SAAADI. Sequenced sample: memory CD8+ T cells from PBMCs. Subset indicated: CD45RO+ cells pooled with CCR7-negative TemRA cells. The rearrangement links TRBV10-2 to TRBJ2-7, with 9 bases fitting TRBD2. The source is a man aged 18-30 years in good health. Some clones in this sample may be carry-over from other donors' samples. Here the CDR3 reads CASSDAVAGVVYEQYF. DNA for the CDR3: TGCGCCAGCAGTGACGCGGTAGCGGGAGTGGTCTACGAGCAGTACTTC.